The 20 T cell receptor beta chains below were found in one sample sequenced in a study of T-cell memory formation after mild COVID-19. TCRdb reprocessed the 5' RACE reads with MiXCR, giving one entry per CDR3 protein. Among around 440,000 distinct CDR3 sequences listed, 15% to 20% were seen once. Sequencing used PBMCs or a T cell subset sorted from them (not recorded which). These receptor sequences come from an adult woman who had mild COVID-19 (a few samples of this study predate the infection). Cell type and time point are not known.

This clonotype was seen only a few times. The CDR3 is CASSLMTGDGYTF. CDR3 sequence (DNA): TGTGCCAGCAGCTTAATGACAGGGGACGGCTACACCTTC. The chain couples TRBV7-9 to TRBJ1-2; 8 bases are a match to TRBD1. This CDR3 contains 13 residues. Germline lookup yields CDR1 SEHNR and CDR2 FQNEAQ (reference sequence). V lost 2 bases, J lost 8 bases, and 4 bases stayed unmatched.

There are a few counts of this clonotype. The CDR3 DNA reads TGTGCCAGCTCACCACCTGGGACAGGGTACTACGAGCAGTACTTC. Translated, it gives CASSPPGTGYYEQYF. The chain uses TRBV18 and TRBJ2-7; TRBD1 agrees at 9 bases. Trimming cost V 0 bases and J 3 bases; bases outside gene matches: 3. The CDR3 has 15 amino acids. CDR1 is KGHSH and CDR2 is LQKENI in the germline V gene.

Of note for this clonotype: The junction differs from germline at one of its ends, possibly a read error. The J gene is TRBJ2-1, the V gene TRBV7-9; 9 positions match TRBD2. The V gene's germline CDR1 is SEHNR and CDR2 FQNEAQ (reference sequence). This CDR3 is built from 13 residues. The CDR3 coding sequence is TGTGCCAGCAGGTTAGCGGGAGCCGATGAGCAGTTCTTC. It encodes CASRLAGADEQFF. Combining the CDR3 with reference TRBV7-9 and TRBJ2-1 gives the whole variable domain DTGVSQNPRHKITKRGQNVTFRCDPISEHNRLYWYRQTLGQGPEFLTYFQNEAQLEKSRLLSDRFSAERPKGSFSTLEIQRTEQGDSAMYLCASRLAGADEQFFGPGTRLTVL.

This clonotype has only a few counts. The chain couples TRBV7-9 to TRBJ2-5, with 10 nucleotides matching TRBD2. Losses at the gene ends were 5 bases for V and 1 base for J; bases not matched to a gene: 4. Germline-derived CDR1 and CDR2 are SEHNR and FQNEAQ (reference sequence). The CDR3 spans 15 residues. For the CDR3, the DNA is TGTGCCAGCAGCCAGCGGGGGGGCCCCCAAGAGACCCAGTACTTC. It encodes CASSQRGGPQETQYF. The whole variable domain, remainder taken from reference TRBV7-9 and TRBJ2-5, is DTGVSQNPRHKITKRGQNVTFRCDPISEHNRLYWYRQTLGQGPEFLTYFQNEAQLEKSRLLSDRFSAERPKGSFSTLEIQRTEQGDSAMYLCASSQRGGPQETQYFGPGTRLLVL.

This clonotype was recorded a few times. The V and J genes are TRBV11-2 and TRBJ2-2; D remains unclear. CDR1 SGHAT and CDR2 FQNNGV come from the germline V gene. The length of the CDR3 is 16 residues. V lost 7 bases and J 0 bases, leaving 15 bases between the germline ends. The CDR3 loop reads CASTAYMSANTGELFF. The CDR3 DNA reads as TGTGCCAGCACCGCATATATGTCTGCGAACACCGGGGAGCTGTTTTTT.

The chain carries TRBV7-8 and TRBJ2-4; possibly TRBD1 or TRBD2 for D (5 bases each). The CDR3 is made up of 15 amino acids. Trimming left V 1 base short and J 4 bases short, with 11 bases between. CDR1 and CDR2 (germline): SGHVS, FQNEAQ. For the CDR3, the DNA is TGTGCCAGCAGCTTAGGGGGGACGACTAAAAACATTCAGTACTTC. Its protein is CASSLGGTTKNIQYF.

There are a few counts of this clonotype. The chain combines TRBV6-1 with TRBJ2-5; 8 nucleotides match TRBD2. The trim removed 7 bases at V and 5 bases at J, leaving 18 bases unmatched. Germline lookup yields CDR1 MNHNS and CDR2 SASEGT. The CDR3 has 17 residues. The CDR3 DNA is TGTGCCAGCAAGTCTCCCGGGGGGGCGATCCGGCCGGAGACCCAGTACTTC. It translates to CASKSPGGAIRPETQYF.

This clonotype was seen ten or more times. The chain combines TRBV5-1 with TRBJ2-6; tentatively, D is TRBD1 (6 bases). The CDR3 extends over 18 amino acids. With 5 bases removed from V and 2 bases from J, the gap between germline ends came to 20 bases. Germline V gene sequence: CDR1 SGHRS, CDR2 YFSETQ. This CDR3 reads CASRDSARPKTGANVLTF. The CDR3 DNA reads TGCGCCAGCAGGGACAGCGCCAGACCTAAAACTGGGGCCAACGTCCTGACTTTC.

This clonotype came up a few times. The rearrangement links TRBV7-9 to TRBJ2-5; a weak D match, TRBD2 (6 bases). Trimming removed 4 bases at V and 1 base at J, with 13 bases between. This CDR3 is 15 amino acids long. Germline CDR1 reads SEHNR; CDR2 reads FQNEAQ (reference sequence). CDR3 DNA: TGTGCCAGCAGCTCCCATGCGGGACTCCAAGAGACCCAGTACTTC. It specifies CASSSHAGLQETQYF.

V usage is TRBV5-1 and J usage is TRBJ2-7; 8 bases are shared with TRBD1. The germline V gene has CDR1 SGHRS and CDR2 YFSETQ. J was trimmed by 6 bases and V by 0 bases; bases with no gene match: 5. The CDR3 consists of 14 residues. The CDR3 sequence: CASSLEGQGTEQYF. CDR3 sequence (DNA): TGCGCCAGCAGCTTGGAAGGACAGGGTACCGAGCAGTACTTC.

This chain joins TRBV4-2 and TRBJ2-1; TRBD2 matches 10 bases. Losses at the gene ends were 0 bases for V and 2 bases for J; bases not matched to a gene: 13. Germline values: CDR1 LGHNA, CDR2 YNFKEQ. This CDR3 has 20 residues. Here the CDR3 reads CASSQEWGLGLAVPYNEQFF. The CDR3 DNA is TGTGCCAGCAGCCAAGAGTGGGGGCTTGGACTAGCGGTACCCTACAATGAGCAGTTCTTC.

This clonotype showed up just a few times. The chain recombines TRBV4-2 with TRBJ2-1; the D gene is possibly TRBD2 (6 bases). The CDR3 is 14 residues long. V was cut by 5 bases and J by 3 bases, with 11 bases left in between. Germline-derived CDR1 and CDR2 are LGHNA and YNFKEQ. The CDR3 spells CASSSTSSYNEQFF. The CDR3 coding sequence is TGTGCCAGCAGCTCCACTAGCAGCTACAATGAGCAGTTCTTC.

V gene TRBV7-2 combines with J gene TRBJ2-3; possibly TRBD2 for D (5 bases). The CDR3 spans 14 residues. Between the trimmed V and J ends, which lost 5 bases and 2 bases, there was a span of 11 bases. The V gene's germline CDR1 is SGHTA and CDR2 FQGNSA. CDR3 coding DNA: TGTGCCAGCAGCGAGAGCGGAACCACAGATACGCAGTATTTT. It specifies CASSESGTTDTQYF.

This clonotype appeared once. CDR3 in DNA: TGTGCCAGCAGTCGACTAGCGGGAGGCCAAATACGGGGCAATGAGCAGTTCTTC. Residues: CASSRLAGGQIRGNEQFF. The chain is built from TRBV2 and TRBJ2-1; 13 bases are a match to TRBD2. The germline gives CDR1 SNHLY, CDR2 FYNNEI. V shed 5 bases, J shed 6 bases, and the junction held 13 bases outside the gene matches. The CDR3 totals 18 residues.

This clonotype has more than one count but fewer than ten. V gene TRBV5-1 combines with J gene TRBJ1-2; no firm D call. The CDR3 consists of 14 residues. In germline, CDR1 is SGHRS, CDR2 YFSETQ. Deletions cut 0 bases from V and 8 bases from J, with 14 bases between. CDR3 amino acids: CASSLVGETEGYTF. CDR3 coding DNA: TGCGCCAGCAGCTTGGTTGGGGAAACGGAAGGCTACACCTTC.

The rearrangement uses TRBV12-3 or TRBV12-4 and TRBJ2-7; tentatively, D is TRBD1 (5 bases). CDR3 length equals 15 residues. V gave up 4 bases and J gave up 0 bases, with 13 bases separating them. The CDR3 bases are TGTGCCAGCAGTTCTCTGACAGAGAGCTCCTACGAGCAGTACTTC. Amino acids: CASSSLTESSYEQYF.

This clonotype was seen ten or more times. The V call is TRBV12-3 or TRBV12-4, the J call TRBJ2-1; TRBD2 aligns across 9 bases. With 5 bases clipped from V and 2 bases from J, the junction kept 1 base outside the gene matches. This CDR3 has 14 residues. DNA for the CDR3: TGTGCCAGCAGTCAGCGGGGGGCCTACAATGAGCAGTTCTTC. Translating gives CASSQRGAYNEQFF.

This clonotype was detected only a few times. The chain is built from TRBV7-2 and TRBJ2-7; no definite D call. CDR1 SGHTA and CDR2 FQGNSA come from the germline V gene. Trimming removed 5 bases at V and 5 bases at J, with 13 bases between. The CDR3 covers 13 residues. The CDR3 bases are TGTGCCAGCAGCCCGCCGAGTGACAACGAGCAGTACTTC. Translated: CASSPPSDNEQYF.

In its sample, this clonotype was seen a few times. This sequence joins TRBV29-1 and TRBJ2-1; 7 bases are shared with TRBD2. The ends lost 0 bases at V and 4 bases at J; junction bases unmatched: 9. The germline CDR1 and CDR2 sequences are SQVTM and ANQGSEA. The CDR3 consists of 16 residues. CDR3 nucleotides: TGCAGCGTTGAAGACACGCTTCGGGGGGTTTACAATGAGCAGTTCTTC. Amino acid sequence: CSVEDTLRGVYNEQFF.

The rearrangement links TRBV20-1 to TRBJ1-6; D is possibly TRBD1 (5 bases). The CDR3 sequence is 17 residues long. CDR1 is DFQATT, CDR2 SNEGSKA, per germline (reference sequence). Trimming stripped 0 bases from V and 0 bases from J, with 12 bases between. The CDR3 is CSARDRGGSSYNSPLHF. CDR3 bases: TGCAGTGCTAGAGATCGGGGGGGGAGCTCCTATAATTCACCCCTCCACTTT.